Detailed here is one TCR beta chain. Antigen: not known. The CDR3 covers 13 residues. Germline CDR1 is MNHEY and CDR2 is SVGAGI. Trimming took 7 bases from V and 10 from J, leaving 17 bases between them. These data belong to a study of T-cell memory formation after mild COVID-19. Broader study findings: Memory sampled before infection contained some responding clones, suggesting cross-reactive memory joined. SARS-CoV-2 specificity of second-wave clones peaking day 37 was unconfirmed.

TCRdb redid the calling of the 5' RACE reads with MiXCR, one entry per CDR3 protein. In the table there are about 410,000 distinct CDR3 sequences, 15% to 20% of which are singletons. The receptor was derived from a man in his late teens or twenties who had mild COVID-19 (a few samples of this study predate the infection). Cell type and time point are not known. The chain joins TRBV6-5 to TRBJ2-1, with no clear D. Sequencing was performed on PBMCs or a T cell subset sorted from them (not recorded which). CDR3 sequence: CASKATEVMEQFF. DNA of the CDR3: TGTGCCAGCAAAGCAACCGAGGTGATGGAGCAGTTCTTC.